This T cell receptor beta chain came from a study of blood T cell repertoires in COVID-19. This CDR3 is built from 13 residues. Germline CDR1 reads SGHTS; CDR2 reads YDEGEE. With 2 bases removed from V and 5 bases from J, the gap between germline ends came to 9 bases. Generated by immunoSEQ multiplex PCR, the TCRdb table keeps only in-frame clones and is missing some. This table has about 100,000 clones, less than 90% appearing once. V is TRBV5-8 and J is TRBJ2-3; D is unclear. The sequenced sample was peripheral blood. This TCR was recovered from a man younger than 40 in a cohort sampled during active COVID-19. The CDR3 spells CASSLIYRDTQYF. The CDR3 DNA reads as TGTGCCAGCAGCTTAATTTACAGAGATACGCAGTATTTT. Full variable domain (missing parts from reference TRBV5-8 and TRBJ2-3): EAGVTQSPTHLIKTRGQQATLRCSPISGHTSVYWYQQALGLGLQFLLWYDEGEERNRGNFPPRFSGRQFPNYSSELNVNALELEDSALYLCASSLIYRDTQYFGPGTRLTVL.